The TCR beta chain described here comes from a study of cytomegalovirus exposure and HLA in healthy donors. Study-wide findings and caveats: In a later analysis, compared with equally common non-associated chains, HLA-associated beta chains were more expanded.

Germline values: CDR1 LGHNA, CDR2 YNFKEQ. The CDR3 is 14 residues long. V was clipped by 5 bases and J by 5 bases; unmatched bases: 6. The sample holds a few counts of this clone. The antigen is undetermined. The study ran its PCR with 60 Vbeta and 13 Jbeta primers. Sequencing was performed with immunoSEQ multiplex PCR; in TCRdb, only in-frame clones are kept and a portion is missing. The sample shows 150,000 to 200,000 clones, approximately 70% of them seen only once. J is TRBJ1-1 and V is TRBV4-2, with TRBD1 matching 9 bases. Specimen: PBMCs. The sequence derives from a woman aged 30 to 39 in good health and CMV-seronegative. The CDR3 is CASSIWTGETEAFF. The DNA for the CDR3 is TGTGCCAGCAGCATTTGGACAGGGGAAACTGAAGCTTTCTTT.